This T cell receptor beta chain was recorded in a study of blood T cell repertoires in COVID-19. Study context: Researchers got acute and convalescent COVID-19 samples from the United States, Italy and Spain. PBMCs, B-cell-depleted T cells, or T cells were the source of the cDNA or gDNA that made up the material.

Germline lookup yields CDR1 SEHNR and CDR2 FQNEAQ (reference sequence). Trimming cost V 1 base and J 0 bases, with 10 bases left between them. The CDR3 spans 15 residues. Sequenced by immunoSEQ multiplex PCR; TCRdb stores in-frame clones only, minus some. The sample contains 120,000 to 150,000 clones, about 86% of which appear only once. Sequenced sample: peripheral blood. The V gene is TRBV7-9, the J gene TRBJ2-7; D perhaps matches TRBD2 (5 bases). The source is a woman aged 60 to 75 with acute or convalescent COVID-19. CDR3 region: CASSLGSGISYEQYF. The CDR3 nucleotides are TGTGCCAGCAGCTTAGGGTCCGGGATCTCCTACGAGCAGTACTTC. Using reference TRBV7-9 and TRBJ2-7 for the parts outside the CDR3, the full variable domain is DTGVSQNPRHKITKRGQNVTFRCDPISEHNRLYWYRQTLGQGPEFLTYFQNEAQLEKSRLLSDRFSAERPKGSFSTLEIQRTEQGDSAMYLCASSLGSGISYEQYFGPGTRLTVT.